A single sample is the source of the 23 T cell receptor beta chains below, sequenced in a study of patients and donors after allogeneic stem cell transplantation. TCRdb recomputed calls from the RT-PCR reads with MiXCR, one row per CDR3 protein. The sample contains about a million distinct CDR3 sequences, roughly 17% of which appear only once. The sequencing sample was made of blood, either unsorted or a sorted T cell fraction (not recorded which). These receptors all stem from a human donor who was either an allogeneic HSCT recipient or a stem cell or donor lymphocyte infusion donor (not recorded which). It is not recorded whose cells these are; they may come from a transplant donor.

Written as DNA, the CDR3 is TGTGCCAGCAGCTCGCAGACAGTTAGGTACAATGAGCAGTTCTTC. Amino acid sequence: CASSSQTVRYNEQFF. The rearrangement joins TRBV7-6 to TRBJ2-1, with a possible D match to TRBD1 (5 bases). The CDR3 runs to 15 residues. Deletions cut 4 bases from V and 4 bases from J, with 14 bases between. CDR1 and CDR2 from the germline V gene are SGHVS and FNYEAQ.

The chain combines TRBV18 with TRBJ2-5; TRBD1 or TRBD2 may be the D gene (5 bases each). Between the trimmed V and J ends, which lost 2 bases and 5 bases, there was a span of 21 bases. Germline lookup yields CDR1 KGHSH and CDR2 LQKENI. The CDR3 length is 17 residues. CDR3 amino acids: CASSPARRGPTVETQYF. DNA of the CDR3: TGTGCCAGCTCACCAGCAAGAAGGGGACCCACAGTGGAGACCCAGTACTTC.

The V and J genes are TRBV5-1 and TRBJ2-5, with TRBD2 identical over 10 bases. CDR3 length equals 15 residues. The germline V gene has CDR1 SGHRS and CDR2 YFSETQ. Trimming took 4 bases from V and 5 from J; bases not matched to a gene: 8. CDR3 amino acids: CASSPIRTSGETQYF. The DNA of the CDR3 is TGCGCCAGCAGCCCGATTCGGACTAGCGGTGAGACCCAGTACTTC.

There are a few counts of this clonotype. The chain combines TRBV12-3 or TRBV12-4 with TRBJ1-2; D may be TRBD1 (5 bases). Trimming removed 6 bases at V and 8 bases at J, with 16 bases between. The CDR3 has 13 residues. CDR3 nucleotide sequence: TGTGCCAGCAGCCCCCGGGGCAATGGAGGCTACACCTTC. This gives the protein CASSPRGNGGYTF.

This clonotype has at least ten counts. The chain links TRBV4-1 to TRBJ2-3, with D unclear. There are 15 residues in the CDR3. Germline V gene lookup returns CDR1 MGHRA and CDR2 YSYEKL. Trimming left V 0 bases short and J 6 bases short, with 13 bases between. The CDR3 sequence is CASSQEPSQSDTQYF. CDR3 nucleotides: TGCGCCAGCAGCCAAGAGCCTAGTCAATCGGATACGCAGTATTTT.

This clonotype was detected only a few times. This sequence joins TRBV19 and TRBJ2-2; a possible D gene is TRBD1 (5 bases). The CDR3 extends over 16 amino acids. Per the germline V gene, CDR1 is LNHDA and CDR2 is SQIVND (reference sequence). The V gene lost 1 base and the J gene lost 8 bases, with 17 bases spanning the gap. The DNA for the CDR3 is TGTGCCAGTAGTATAGGTAGCACAGGAACCACGGGGGAGCTGTTTTTT. Amino acid sequence: CASSIGSTGTTGELFF.

The rearrangement links TRBV12-3 or TRBV12-4 to TRBJ1-1; TRBD1 might be the D (6 bases). The V gene lost 5 bases and the J gene lost 5 bases, with 12 bases spanning the gap. This CDR3 comprises 13 residues. CDR3 amino acids: CASSDYRDTEAFF. CDR3 nucleotide sequence: TGTGCCAGCAGTGACTACAGGGATACTGAAGCTTTCTTT.

This clonotype was observed a few times. The CDR3 here is CASTVGQGTDTQYF. CDR3 in DNA: TGTGCCAGCACCGTTGGACAGGGCACAGATACGCAGTATTTT. The rearrangement joins TRBV6-1 to TRBJ2-3, with TRBD1 matching over 7 bases. Germline V CDR1 and CDR2: MNHNS, SASEGT. This CDR3 has 14 residues. The V gene end was trimmed by 7 bases and the J gene end by 1 base; junction bases not matched to a gene: 5.

The chain recombines TRBV6-5 with TRBJ2-2; maybe TRBD1 (5 bases). V was trimmed by 2 bases and J by 7 bases, leaving 14 bases between them. CDR1 and CDR2 from the germline V gene are MNHEY and SVGAGI. This CDR3 has 15 residues. The CDR3 sequence is CASSYGPGYDGELFF. In DNA, the CDR3 is TGTGCCAGCAGTTACGGTCCAGGGTACGACGGGGAGCTGTTTTTT.

The genes are TRBV7-3 and TRBJ1-6; D call uncertain. Trimming shortened V by 2 bases and J by 14 bases, and 10 bases separated the two germline ends. The CDR3 has 12 residues. Germline V gene lookup returns CDR1 SGHTA and CDR2 FQGTGA. CDR3 nucleotide sequence: TGTGCCAGCAGCTTAGACGGCGCGGCCCTCCACTTT. As protein: CASSLDGAALHF.

The rearrangement uses TRBV6-2 or TRBV6-3 and TRBJ2-5; the D is unclear. The V gene lost 10 bases and the J gene lost 1 base, with 1 base spanning the gap. Germline V gene data show CDR1 as MNHEY and CDR2 as SVGEGT. This CDR3 spans 9 amino acids. CDR3 in amino acids: CATQETQYF. CDR3 coding DNA: TGTGCCACCCAAGAGACCCAGTACTTC.

V gene TRBV5-1 combines with J gene TRBJ2-7, with D possibly being TRBD1 or TRBD2 (5 bases each). V dropped 5 bases and J dropped 2 bases, with 11 bases sitting between them. The CDR3 is made up of 13 amino acids. Germline V gene sequence: CDR1 SGHRS, CDR2 YFSETQ. CDR3 residues: CASSGDGAYEQYF. In nucleotides, the CDR3 is TGCGCCAGCAGTGGGGACGGAGCCTACGAGCAGTACTTC. Variable domain in full (rest from reference TRBV5-1 and TRBJ2-7): KAGVTQTPRYLIKTRGQQVTLSCSPISGHRSVSWYQQTPGQGLQFLFEYFSETQRNKGNFPGRFSGRQFSNSRSEMNVSTLELGDSALYLCASSGDGAYEQYFGPGTRLTVT.

The gene calls are TRBV27 and TRBJ1-1, with a weak D call TRBD1 (5 bases). Germline values: CDR1 MNHEY, CDR2 SMNVEV (reference sequence). Trimming shortened V by 7 bases and J by 0 bases, and 15 bases separated the two germline ends. CDR3 length: 15 residues. CDR3 amino acids: CASNPRAGMNTEAFF. The CDR3 DNA reads TGTGCCAGCAACCCGCGGGCAGGGATGAACACTGAAGCTTTCTTT.

A few counts support this clonotype. The chain is built from TRBV7-9 and TRBJ2-1; TRBD1 matches 7 bases. V lost 2 bases to trimming and J lost 8 bases; unmatched junction nucleotides: 6. The CDR3 sequence is 14 residues long. Germline CDR1 SEHNR, CDR2 FQNEAQ (reference sequence). CDR3 loop: CASSLNKQGHEQFF. The CDR3 nucleotides read TGTGCCAGCAGCTTAAATAAACAGGGGCATGAGCAGTTCTTC.

The J gene is TRBJ2-1, the V gene TRBV11-2, with 11 bases fitting TRBD2. From germline, CDR1 is SGHAT and CDR2 FQNNGV. After removal of 1 base from V and 5 bases from J, the junction contained 4 bases not matched to a gene. This CDR3 region has 16 residues. CDR3 sequence (DNA): TGTGCCAGCAGCTTAGGGTTAGCGGGAGGGGACAATGAGCAGTTCTTC. Protein: CASSLGLAGGDNEQFF.

The chain is built from TRBV4-2 and TRBJ1-2, with D possibly TRBD1 on 5 matching bases. Between the trimmed V and J ends, which lost 1 base and 3 bases, there was a span of 18 bases. Germline CDR1 reads LGHNA; CDR2 reads YNFKEQ. The CDR3 length is 17 residues. The DNA for the CDR3 is TGTGCCAGCAGCCAAGTTGTGGCAGGGAAAAAAGACTATGGCTACACCTTC. Protein: CASSQVVAGKKDYGYTF.

This chain uses TRBV25-1 with TRBJ2-3; D remains ambiguous. V was cut by 5 bases and J by 1 base, with 10 bases left in between. Germline assignment: CDR1 MGHDK and CDR2 SYGVNS. The CDR3 covers 14 residues. Here the CDR3 reads CASSYHGRTDTQYF. DNA of the CDR3: TGTGCCAGCAGTTACCACGGTCGCACAGATACGCAGTATTTT.

This clonotype was found once. The V gene is TRBV2, the J gene TRBJ2-5, with D possibly called TRBD1 or TRBD2 (6 bases each). Between the trimmed V and J ends, which lost 0 bases and 1 base, there was a span of 15 bases. The germline gives CDR1 SNHLY, CDR2 FYNNEI. CDR3 length: 17 residues. CDR3 protein: CASSEARTGATQETQYF. The CDR3 coding sequence is TGTGCCAGCAGTGAAGCCAGGACGGGGGCCACCCAAGAGACCCAGTACTTC. The full variable domain, completed using reference TRBV2 and TRBJ2-5, is EPEVTQTPSHQVTQMGQEVILRCVPISNHLYFYWYRQILGQKVEFLVSFYNNEISEKSEIFDDQFSVERPDGSNFTLKIRSTKLEDSAMYFCASSEARTGATQETQYFGPGTRLLVL.

This clonotype was counted between two and nine times. The V and J genes are TRBV15 and TRBJ2-7, with D possibly matching TRBD2 (5 bases). Deletions cut 1 base from V and 12 bases from J, with 13 bases between. The germline CDR1 and CDR2 sequences are LNHNV and YYDKDF (reference sequence). The CDR3 is 12 residues long. The CDR3 sequence is CATSRGAEQTYF. For the CDR3, the DNA is TGTGCCACCAGCAGAGGAGCGGAACAAACGTACTTC.

The chain joins TRBV7-8 to TRBJ1-5; D perhaps matches TRBD1 (6 bases). CDR3 length: 15 amino acids. The V end was cut by 5 bases, the J end by 4 bases, with 15 bases between. From germline, CDR1 is SGHVS and CDR2 FQNEAQ. CDR3 bases: TGTGCCAGCAGCGAGCGGACAGAGCGTAATCAGCCCCAGCATTTT. Its protein product is CASSERTERNQPQHF.

The gene calls are TRBV11-2 and TRBJ2-3; 10 bases match TRBD2. V shed 5 bases and J 2 bases; nucleotides not matched to a gene: 4. The CDR3 has 15 amino acids. Germline lookup yields CDR1 SGHAT and CDR2 FQNNGV. The chain's CDR3 is CASSPSGRDTDTQYF. CDR3 DNA sequence: TGTGCCAGCAGCCCGAGCGGGAGGGACACAGATACGCAGTATTTT.

The chain recombines TRBV21-1 with TRBJ1-6; the table assigns TRBD1, which was not confirmed against the DNA. TRBV21-1 is recorded as a pseudogene. The CDR3 is 16 residues long. Here the CDR3 reads CASSKGAGTGVSPLHF. The CDR3 DNA sequence: TGTGCCAGCAGCAAAGGAGCCGGGACAGGGGTTTCACCCCTCCACTTT.

This clonotype was found a few times. V usage is TRBV18 and J usage is TRBJ2-7; 11 nucleotides align to TRBD2. With 5 bases clipped from V and 3 bases from J, the junction kept 6 bases outside the gene matches. The CDR3 extends over 15 amino acids. The germline CDR1 and CDR2 sequences are KGHSH and LQKENI. For the CDR3, the DNA is TGTGCCAGCTCATCGACTAGCGGGGTGTTCTACGAGCAGTACTTC. This codes for CASSSTSGVFYEQYF. Based on the CDR3 plus reference TRBV18 and TRBJ2-7, the full variable domain is NAGVMQNPRHLVRRRGQEARLRCSPMKGHSHVYWYRQLPEEGLKFMVYLQKENIIDESGMPKERFSAEFPKEGPSILRIQQVVRGDSAAYFCASSSTSGVFYEQYFGPGTRLTVT.